This record concerns one T cell receptor (beta chain) sequence. As yet, its antigen is unknown. The entry originates in a study of shared clonotypes between healthy human individuals. Study observations and caveats: Incompleteness in sorted-subset sequencing, despite large depth, was shown by rarefaction. Researchers sampled only blood; tissue repertoires likely differ.

Cells designated naive CD8 were CD45RO-negative and were positively selected for CCR7, with terminally differentiated effector memory CD45RA+ cells excluded. Donors were healthy HIV-negative adults without recent acute infections or vaccinations. At the deep level, the assay was run. This table comes from immunoSEQ multiplex PCR, and its TCRdb copy is limited to in-frame clones, with some not included. The sample comprises around 1,900,000 clones, roughly 95% of which are singletons, and about 1.6% rests with the top ten. This CDR3 contains 15 residues. V shed 8 bases and J shed 2 bases, with 20 bases lying between them. In germline, CDR1 is GTSNPN, CDR2 SVGIG (reference sequence).

The specimen sequenced was naive CD8+ T cells from PBMCs. The TCR originated in a young man in good health. Some clones in this sample may be carry-over from other donors' samples. The chain recombines TRBV30 with TRBJ2-3; perhaps TRBD2 as D (5 bases). Here the CDR3 reads CARDGRREATDTQYF. The CDR3 nucleotides are TGTGCCAGAGATGGGAGAAGGGAAGCCACAGATACGCAGTATTTT.